The next 5 T cell receptor beta chains were all read from a single sample in a study of T cells after yellow fever vaccination. A single record per CDR3 protein comes from TCRdb applying MiXCR to the 5' RACE reads. The table shows approximately 350,000 distinct CDR3 sequences, with around a tenth occurring only once. The starting material was PBMCs, obtained on the day of the first yellow fever vaccination. The receptors were gathered from a man between 18 and 29 years old who received the YFV17D yellow fever vaccine.

This clonotype was observed a handful of times. The chain has TRBV5-1 and TRBJ2-1; TRBD2 might be the D (7 bases). Germline V gives CDR1 SGHRS, CDR2 YFSETQ. The V end lost 0 bases, the J end lost 4 bases, and 14 bases lay between the germline ends. The CDR3 sequence is 16 residues long. In nucleotides, the CDR3 is TGCGCCAGCAGCTTGGAAGCGCGGGGGCGGTACAATGAGCAGTTCTTC. Translating gives CASSLEARGRYNEQFF.

The genes are TRBV7-3 and TRBJ2-1, with 11 bases matching TRBD2. V was clipped by 2 bases and J by 10 bases; unmatched bases: 7. Germline CDR1 SGHTA, CDR2 FQGTGA. This CDR3 is built from 15 residues. The CDR3 loop reads CASSLSIAGGGEQFF. For the CDR3, the DNA is TGTGCCAGCAGCTTATCGATAGCGGGGGGGGGAGAGCAGTTCTTC. Complete variable domain (other parts from reference TRBV7-3 and TRBJ2-1): GAGVSQTPSNKVTEKGKYVELRCDPISGHTALYWYRQSLGQGPEFLIYFQGTGAADDSGLPNDRFFAVRPEGSVSTLKIQRTERGDSAVYLCASSLSIAGGGEQFFGPGTRLTVL.

The chain links TRBV5-1 to TRBJ1-6; D is unresolved. CDR1 is SGHRS, CDR2 YFSETQ, per germline. The CDR3 extends over 17 amino acids. Trimming stripped 4 bases from V and 5 bases from J, with 19 bases between. The CDR3 bases are TGCGCCAGCAGCCGTCTAGGGTCCCTATCGAATAATTCACCCCTCCACTTT. Its protein product is CASSRLGSLSNNSPLHF.

This chain joins TRBV11-2 and TRBJ1-1; D gene ambiguous. Per the germline V gene, CDR1 is SGHAT and CDR2 is FQNNGV. Trimming took 3 bases from V and 4 from J, leaving 9 bases between them. The CDR3 is 13 residues long. The CDR3: CASSFMVGTEAFF. The CDR3 nucleotides read TGTGCCAGCAGCTTCATGGTCGGCACTGAAGCTTTCTTT.

The chain combines TRBV29-1 with TRBJ2-7; the match to TRBD2 covers 11 bases. CDR3 length: 15 residues. Germline V gene sequence: CDR1 SQVTM, CDR2 ANQGSEA. Trimming took 2 bases from V and 3 from J; bases not matched to a gene: 6. The CDR3 protein is CSVETLAGANYEQYF. CDR3 bases: TGCAGCGTTGAAACACTAGCGGGGGCCAACTACGAGCAGTACTTC.